These T cell receptor beta chains were read from a single sample in a study of cytomegalovirus exposure and HLA in healthy donors. The assay was immunoSEQ multiplex PCR, and TCRdb's table has in-frame clones only and misses some. The sample includes around 170,000 clones, 65% to 85% of them seen just once. Source material: PBMCs. These receptors were taken from a woman aged 18-35 years in good health and CMV-seronegative. Each CDR3 is given with its conserved first and last residue. D genes are given only for firm matches. Only some rows state a clone size, as once, few, many or a class for expanded clones.

d_gene,j_gene,abundance,v_gene,CDR3nt,CDR3aa
.,TRBJ1-3,.,TRBV18,TGTGCCAGCTCACCACCGAGAAAGAACTCTGGAAACACCATATATTTT,CASSPPRKNSGNTIYF
TRBD2,TRBJ2-6,.,TRBV5-5,TGTGCCAGCAGCCCCCCGGGGGGGGATCAATCCTCTGGGGCCAACGTCCTGACTTTC,CASSPPGGDQSSGANVLTF
TRBD1,TRBJ1-5,.,TRBV4-1,TGCGCCAGCAGCCCCAGGGGGCTGGGACAGCCCCAGCATTTT,CASSPRGLGQPQHF
.,TRBJ1-1,.,TRBV6-5,TGTGCCAGTATGCCTGGGGGTCCAGGAGGGGCTTTCTTT,CASMPGGPGGAFF
.,TRBJ2-7,.,TRBV7-9,TGTGCCAGCAGCTCCTACAGGGCCAGCTCCTACGAGCAGTACTTC,CASSSYRASSYEQYF
TRBD1,TRBJ1-6,.,TRBV5-1,TGCGCCAGCAGCCCGGGACAGGTCCTCTCCTATAATTCACCCCTCCACTTT,CASSPGQVLSYNSPLHF
.,TRBJ2-7,few,TRBV20-1,TGCAGTGCTAGCGCGGCCGAGCAGTACTTC,CSASAAEQYF
.,TRBJ1-1,.,TRBV2,TGTGCCAGCAGTCACCCCGGACTCGCGAACACTGAAGCTTTCTTT,CASSHPGLANTEAFF
TRBD1,TRBJ1-2,.,TRBV14,TGTGCCAGCAGCCGGATGACAGGGGTCGACTATGGCTACACCTTC,CASSRMTGVDYGYTF
TRBD2,TRBJ2-3,.,TRBV5-1,TGCGCCAGCAGCTTGGGAGGGCTAGCGGGGGGCACAGATACGCAGTATTTT,CASSLGGLAGGTDTQYF
.,TRBJ2-1,.,TRBV6-5,TGTGCCAGCAGTTACTCGGCAGGGGAAAGGAACAATGAGCAGTTCTTC,CASSYSAGERNNEQFF
TRBD1,TRBJ1-2,.,TRBV19,TGTGCCAGTAGAAGGACAGGAGATGGCTACACCTTC,CASRRTGDGYTF
.,TRBJ1-1,.,TRBV5-1,TGCGCCAGCAGCTTGGCCAAGGGGATGAACACTGAAGCTTTCTTT,CASSLAKGMNTEAFF
TRBD1,TRBJ1-2,.,TRBV30,TGTGCCTGGTTCCGGGACAGGGCCCTTGCTAACTATGGCTACACCTTC,CAWFRDRALANYGYTF
.,TRBJ1-1,once,TRBV4-2,TGTGCCAGCAGCCTAGGGGAAAAAGCTTTCTTT,CASSLGEKAFF
TRBD2,TRBJ2-1,.,TRBV7-6,TGTGCCAGCAGCCCACTAGCGGGGGCGAACAATGAGCAGTTCTTC,CASSPLAGANNEQFF
TRBD1,TRBJ1-3,.,TRBV11-2,TGTGCCAGCAGCTTAGGGAGGGGGCACATTTCTGGAAACACCATATATTTT,CASSLGRGHISGNTIYF
.,TRBJ1-1,.,TRBV5-6,TGTGCCAGCAGCTTTTGGGGGCGCGGAAGGGAAGCTTTCTTT,CASSFWGRGREAFF
.,TRBJ2-5,.,TRBV5-5,TGTGCCAGCAGCTTTGGGAGAGAAGAGACCCAGTACTTC,CASSFGREETQYF
TRBD1,TRBJ2-7,.,TRBV6-1,TGTGCCAGCAGTGAAGGGACAGGGGGCGTTCACGAGCAGTACTTC,CASSEGTGGVHEQYF
.,TRBJ1-2,.,TRBV5-5,TGTGCCGCCGGGGAAGGGAGCTACACCTTC,CAAGEGSYTF
.,TRBJ2-4,.,TRBV6-1,TGTGCCAGCAGTAACCTACGTGGAGCCAAAAACATTCAGTACTTC,CASSNLRGAKNIQYF